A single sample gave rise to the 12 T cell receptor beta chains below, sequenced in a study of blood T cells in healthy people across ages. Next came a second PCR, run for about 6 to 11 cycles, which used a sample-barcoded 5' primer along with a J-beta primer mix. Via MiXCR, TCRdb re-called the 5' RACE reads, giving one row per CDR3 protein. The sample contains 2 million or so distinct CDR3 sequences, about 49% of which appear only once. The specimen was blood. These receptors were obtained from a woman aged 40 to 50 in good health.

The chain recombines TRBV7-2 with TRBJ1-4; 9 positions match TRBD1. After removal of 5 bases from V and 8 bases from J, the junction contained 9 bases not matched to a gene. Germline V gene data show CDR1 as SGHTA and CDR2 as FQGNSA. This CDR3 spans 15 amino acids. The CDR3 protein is CASSVPGQGGEKLFF. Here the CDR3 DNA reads TGTGCCAGCAGCGTGCCGGGACAGGGAGGGGAAAAACTGTTTTTT. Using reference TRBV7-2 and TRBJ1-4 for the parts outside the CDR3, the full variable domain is GAGVSQSPSNKVTEKGKDVELRCDPISGHTALYWYRQSLGQGLEFLIYFQGNSAPDKSGLPSDRFSAERTGGSVSTLTIQRTQQEDSAVYLCASSVPGQGGEKLFFGSGTQLSVL.

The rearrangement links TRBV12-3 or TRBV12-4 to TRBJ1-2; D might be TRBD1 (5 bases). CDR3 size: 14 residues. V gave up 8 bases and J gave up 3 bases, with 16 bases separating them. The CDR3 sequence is CASYDSFPYYGYTF. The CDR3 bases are TGTGCCAGCTATGACAGTTTCCCCTACTATGGCTACACCTTC.

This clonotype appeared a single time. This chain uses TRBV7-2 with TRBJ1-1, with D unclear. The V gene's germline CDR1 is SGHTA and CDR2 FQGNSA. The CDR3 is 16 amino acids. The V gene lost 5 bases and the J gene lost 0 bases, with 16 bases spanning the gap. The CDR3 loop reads CASSPRPQSLNTEAFF. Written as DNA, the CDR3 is TGTGCCAGCAGCCCCCGACCGCAGAGTCTGAACACTGAAGCTTTCTTT.

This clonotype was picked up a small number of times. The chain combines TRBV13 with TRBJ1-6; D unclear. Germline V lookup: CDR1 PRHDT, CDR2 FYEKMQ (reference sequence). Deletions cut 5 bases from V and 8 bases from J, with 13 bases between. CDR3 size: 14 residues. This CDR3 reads CASSPRIVDSPLHF. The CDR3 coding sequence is TGTGCCAGCAGCCCCCGGATTGTGGATTCACCCCTCCACTTT.

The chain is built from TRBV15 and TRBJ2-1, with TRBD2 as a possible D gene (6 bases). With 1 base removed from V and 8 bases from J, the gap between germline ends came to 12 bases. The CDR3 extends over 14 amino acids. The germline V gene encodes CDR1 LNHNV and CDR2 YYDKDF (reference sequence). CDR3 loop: CATSRADGGYEQFF. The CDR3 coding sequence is TGTGCCACCAGCAGAGCCGACGGGGGTTATGAGCAGTTCTTC.

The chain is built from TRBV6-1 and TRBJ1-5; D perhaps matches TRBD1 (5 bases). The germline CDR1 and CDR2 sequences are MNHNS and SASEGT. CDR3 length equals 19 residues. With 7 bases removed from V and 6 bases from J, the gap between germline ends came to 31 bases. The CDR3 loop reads CASKTGERGLGGLGQPQHF. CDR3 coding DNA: TGTGCCAGCAAAACGGGGGAAAGAGGGCTTGGGGGTTTGGGTCAGCCCCAGCATTTT.

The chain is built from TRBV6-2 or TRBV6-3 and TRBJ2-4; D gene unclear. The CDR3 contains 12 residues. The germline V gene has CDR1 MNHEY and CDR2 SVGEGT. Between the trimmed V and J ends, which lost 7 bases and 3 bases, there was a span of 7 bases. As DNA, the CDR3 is TGTGCCAGCAAAACGGGCAAAAACATTCAGTACTTC. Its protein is CASKTGKNIQYF.

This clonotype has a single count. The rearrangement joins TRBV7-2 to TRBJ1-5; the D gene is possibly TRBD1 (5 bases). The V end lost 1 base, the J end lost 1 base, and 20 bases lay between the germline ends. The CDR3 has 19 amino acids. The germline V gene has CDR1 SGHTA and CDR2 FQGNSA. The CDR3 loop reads CASSLGPPQGLGSNQPQHF. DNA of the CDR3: TGTGCCAGCAGCTTAGGGCCCCCCCAGGGCCTAGGGAGCAATCAGCCCCAGCATTTT.

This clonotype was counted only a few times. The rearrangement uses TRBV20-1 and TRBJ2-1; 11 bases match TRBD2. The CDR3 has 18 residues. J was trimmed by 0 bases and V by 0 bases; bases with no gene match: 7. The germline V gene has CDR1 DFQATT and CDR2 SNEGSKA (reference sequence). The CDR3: CSARDIKLAGGSYNEQFF. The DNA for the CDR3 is TGCAGTGCTAGAGATATAAAGCTAGCGGGGGGCTCCTACAATGAGCAGTTCTTC.

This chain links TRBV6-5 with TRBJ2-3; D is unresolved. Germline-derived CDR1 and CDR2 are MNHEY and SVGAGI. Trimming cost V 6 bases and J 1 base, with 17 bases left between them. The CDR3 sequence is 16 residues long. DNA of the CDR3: TGTGCCAGCAGCCGAACTACGGCCACTGGCACAGATACGCAGTATTTT. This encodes CASSRTTATGTDTQYF.

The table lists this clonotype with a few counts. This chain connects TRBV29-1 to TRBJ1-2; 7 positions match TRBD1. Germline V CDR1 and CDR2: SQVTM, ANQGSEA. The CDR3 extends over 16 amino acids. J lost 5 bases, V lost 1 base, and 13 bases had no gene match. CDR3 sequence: CSVEVRQGYSTYGYTF. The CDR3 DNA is TGCAGCGTTGAAGTTAGACAGGGATATTCTACATATGGCTACACCTTC.

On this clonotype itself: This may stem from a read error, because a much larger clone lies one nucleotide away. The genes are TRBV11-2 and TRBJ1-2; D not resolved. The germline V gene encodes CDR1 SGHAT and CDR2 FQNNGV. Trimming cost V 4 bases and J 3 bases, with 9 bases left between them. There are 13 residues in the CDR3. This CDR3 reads CASSYDMDYGYTF. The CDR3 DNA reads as TGTGCCAGCAGCTACGACATGGACTATGGCTACACCTTC. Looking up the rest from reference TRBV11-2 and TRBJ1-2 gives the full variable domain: EAGVAQSPRYKIIEKRQSVAFWCNPISGHATLYWYQQILGQGPKLLIQFQNNGVVDDSQLPKDRFSAERLKGVDSTLKIQPAKLEDSAVYLCASSYDMDYGYTFGSGTRLTVV.